The 9 T cell receptor beta chains in this list originate from one sample, sequenced in a study of blood T cell repertoires in COVID-19 (TCRdb year 2020). Libraries were constructed by the immunoSEQ multiplex PCR assay. TCRdb mirrors the immuneACCESS table, restricted to in-frame sequences. Some clones are absent from its copies; in checked studies, under half trace to an unresolved V gene, and the reason for the others is unknown. A total of over 250,000 clones appear in this sample, about nine tenths of them only once. Jointly, the top ten make up under 2.5% of the sample. Input material: PBMCs or T cells enriched from blood (not recorded which). These receptors all come from a woman aged 55-69 years who had recovered from COVID-19.

The V gene is TRBV28, the J gene TRBJ2-2, with 9 bases that match TRBD2. Germline CDR1 MDHEN, CDR2 SYDVKM. CDR3 length equals 16 residues. With V trimmed by 6 bases and J by 7 bases, 12 bases remained unmatched. This CDR3 is CASSSGGLAGIGELFF. CDR3 sequence (DNA): TGTGCCAGCAGCTCCGGGGGCCTAGCGGGAATCGGGGAGCTGTTTTTT. The variable domain in full, with the rest retrieved from reference TRBV28 and TRBJ2-2, is DVKVTQSSRYLVKRTGEKVFLECVQDMDHENMFWYRQDPGLGLRLIYFSYDVKMKEKGDIPEGYSVSREKKERFSLILESASTNQTSMYLCASSSGGLAGIGELFFGEGSRLTVL.

The rearrangement joins TRBV5-1 to TRBJ1-5, with D perhaps TRBD1 (6 bases). The CDR3 is made up of 15 amino acids. With 4 bases removed from V and 1 base from J, the gap between germline ends came to 12 bases. Germline lookup yields CDR1 SGHRS and CDR2 YFSETQ. CDR3 amino acids: CASSEQGLSNQPQHF. The CDR3 region has the DNA TGCGCCAGCAGCGAACAGGGTTTGAGCAATCAGCCCCAGCATTTT.

V usage is TRBV3-1 (or the pseudogene TRBV3-2) and J usage is TRBJ2-2; D may be TRBD2 (6 bases). CDR3 size: 15 residues. CDR1 is LGHDT, CDR2 YNNKEL, per germline (reference sequence). The ends were cut back, 4 bases at V and 2 bases at J, with 11 bases in the middle. The CDR3 DNA reads as TGTGCCAGCAGCCTCGGGGACTTTAACACCGGGGAGCTGTTTTTT. Translating gives CASSLGDFNTGELFF.

This chain links TRBV21-1 with TRBJ1-2. TRBV21-1 is given as a pseudogene. This CDR3 is built from 12 residues. CDR3 region: CASMAGDYGYTF. CDR3 sequence (DNA): TGTGCCAGCATGGCGGGGGACTATGGCTACACCTTC.

This chain links TRBV7-9 with TRBJ2-1, with a tentative D call TRBD1 (6 bases). The CDR3 covers 14 residues. Trimming pared 5 bases from V and 6 bases from J, leaving 14 bases between. Germline lookup yields CDR1 SEHNR and CDR2 FQNEAQ (reference sequence). The CDR3, as DNA: TGTGCCAGCAGCCAAAATTTAGGGGGCAATGAGCAGTTCTTC. Its protein product is CASSQNLGGNEQFF.

Only one count was recorded for this clone. The V and J genes are TRBV20-1 and TRBJ2-1, with TRBD2 identical over 12 bases. This CDR3 has 16 residues. CDR1 DFQATT and CDR2 SNEGSKA come from the germline V gene (reference sequence). V shed 3 bases, J shed 4 bases, and the junction held 7 bases outside the gene matches. The CDR3 spells CSASRTSGVPYNEQFF. The CDR3 bases are TGCAGTGCTAGTCGGACTAGCGGGGTCCCATACAATGAGCAGTTCTTC.

The chain has TRBV5-1 and TRBJ2-1; a weak D match, TRBD2 (6 bases). The CDR3 has 14 residues. V was trimmed by 5 bases and J by 6 bases, leaving 15 bases between them. Germline V lookup: CDR1 SGHRS, CDR2 YFSETQ. CDR3 coding DNA: TGCGCCAGCAGTCGGAGGGAGCCACTCAATGAGCAGTTCTTC. It specifies CASSRREPLNEQFF.

This rearrangement joins TRBV18 to TRBJ1-5; D is possibly TRBD1 (5 bases). V lost 3 bases and J lost 1, with 13 bases in between. Germline V gene lookup returns CDR1 KGHSH and CDR2 LQKENI. The CDR3 sequence is 16 residues long. This CDR3 is CASSPQGGESNQPQHF. The CDR3 DNA is TGTGCCAGCTCACCTCAGGGAGGCGAAAGCAATCAGCCCCAGCATTTT.

CDR3 in DNA: TGTGCCAGCAGTGTCTGGACAGGGGAGGTATCCGGGGAGCTGTTTTTT. Protein sequence: CASSVWTGEVSGELFF. V gene TRBV2 combines with J gene TRBJ2-2; 9 bases match TRBD1. CDR1 SNHLY and CDR2 FYNNEI come from the germline V gene. V shed 4 bases, J shed 6 bases, and the junction held 9 bases outside the gene matches. The CDR3 runs to 16 residues. The variable domain in full, completed from reference TRBV2 and TRBJ2-2, reads EPEVTQTPSHQVTQMGQEVILRCVPISNHLYFYWYRQILGQKVEFLVSFYNNEISEKSEIFDDQFSVERPDGSNFTLKIRSTKLEDSAMYFCASSVWTGEVSGELFFGEGSRLTVL.